Following are 14 T cell receptor beta chains from one sample sequenced in a study of OX40 agonist ivuxolimab in advanced cancers. Here immunoSEQ multiplex PCR was the method, and the copy in TCRdb shows in-frame clones only, minus some. This table has about 61,000 clones, less than 90% appearing once. The specimen was CD4+ or CD8+ T cells sorted from blood, collected in a trial of the OX40 agonist ivuxolimab. Receptor source: an adult with an advanced solid tumor such as melanoma, head and neck, liver or kidney cancer.

V and J are TRBV29-1 and TRBJ1-5, with D unclear. Germline lookup yields CDR1 SQVTM and CDR2 ANQGSEA. The CDR3 sequence is 12 residues long. Trimming took off 6 bases at V and 3 bases at J, with 9 bases between the two ends. The CDR3 DNA reads as TGCAGCGTCGCCTTGGCCAATCAGCCCCAGCATTTT. Protein sequence: CSVALANQPQHF.

This chain uses TRBV14 with TRBJ2-7, with D possibly TRBD1 on 6 matching bases. This CDR3 has 12 residues. The germline CDR1 and CDR2 sequences are SGHDN and FVKESK. Trimming shortened V by 2 bases and J by 9 bases, and 11 bases separated the two germline ends. The chain's CDR3 is CASSQNQGWQYF. The CDR3 nucleotides are TGTGCCAGCAGCCAAAATCAGGGGTGGCAGTACTTC.

Points on this clone: No DNA is shown, since the ends of the CDR3 on it are uncertain; the CDR3 is the one TCRdb lists. The chain links TRBV28 to TRBJ1-2; the table's TRBD1 call for D was not verified on the DNA. Germline V CDR1 and CDR2: MDHEN, SYDVKM. The CDR3 length equals 12 residues, ends included. CDR3 amino acids: CAISDVLYGYTF.

The chain couples TRBV6-5 to TRBJ2-7, with 7 bases that match TRBD2. This CDR3 has 14 residues. The ends lost 6 bases at V and 2 bases at J; junction bases unmatched: 7. The V gene's germline CDR1 is MNHEY and CDR2 SVGAGI. The CDR3 DNA sequence: TGTGCCAGCAGAAGGGAGGGCAGTACCTACGAGCAGTACTTC. Residues: CASRREGSTYEQYF.

The chain recombines TRBV7-9 with TRBJ1-1; tentative D call: TRBD1 (5 bases). V was cut by 4 bases and J by 1 base, with 10 bases left in between. Per germline, CDR1 SEHNR and CDR2 FQNEAQ (reference sequence). The CDR3 sequence is 14 residues long. The CDR3 DNA reads as TGTGCCAGCAGCTCCCGCGGGACGAACACTGAAGCTTTCTTT. Protein product: CASSSRGTNTEAFF.

This sequence joins TRBV5-6 and TRBJ1-2; D not resolved. The V and J ends lost 0 bases and 2 bases respectively, with 8 bases between them. The CDR3 sequence is 14 residues long. Germline V gene lookup returns CDR1 SGHDT and CDR2 YYEEEE. The DNA for the CDR3 is TGTGCCAGCAGCTTGGGACCCCCAAACTATGGCTACACCTTC. As protein: CASSLGPPNYGYTF.

This chain connects TRBV7-3 to TRBJ1-5; no definite D call. Germline CDR1 is SGHTA and CDR2 is FQGTGA. The CDR3 has 11 residues. The germline V and J ends were trimmed by 11 bases and 9 bases, with 14 bases remaining between them. The CDR3 is CAGWTSRPQHF. The CDR3 DNA reads TGTGCCGGCTGGACGTCGCGGCCCCAGCATTTT.

V is TRBV29-1 and J is TRBJ2-7; 10 bases align to TRBD2. There are 11 residues in the CDR3. Germline loops: CDR1 SQVTM, CDR2 ANQGSEA. Unmatched junction bases numbered 4, after V lost 8 bases and J lost 6 bases. CDR3 protein: CSISGGGEQYF. CDR3 DNA: TGCAGCATCAGCGGGGGGGGCGAGCAGTACTTC.

This chain links TRBV30 with TRBJ2-1, with D possibly being TRBD1 (5 bases). In germline, CDR1 is GTSNPN, CDR2 SVGIG (reference sequence). Trimming removed 0 bases at V and 9 bases at J, with 9 bases between. The length of the CDR3 is 12 residues. CDR3 amino acids: CAWSVGQGEQFF. CDR3 bases: TGTGCCTGGAGTGTCGGTCAGGGTGAGCAGTTCTTC.

The J gene is TRBJ2-5, the V gene TRBV2; D gene uncertain. The J call may be in error: the DNA end matches TRBJ2-7 better. The germline V gene encodes CDR1 SNHLY and CDR2 FYNNEI. This CDR3 has 13 residues. The CDR3 DNA follows: TGTGCCAGCCGTCGACCCATAGTCCCCGAGCAGTACTTC. Translating it yields CASRRPIVPEQYF.

This chain uses TRBV7-9 with TRBJ2-7; 8 bases are a match to TRBD2. CDR3 length equals 15 residues. Losses at the gene ends were 0 bases for V and 3 bases for J; bases not matched to a gene: 4. Germline V CDR1 and CDR2: SEHNR, FQNEAQ (reference sequence). CDR3 protein: CASSLAGGTSYEQYF. In nucleotides, the CDR3 is TGTGCCAGCAGCTTAGCCGGGGGGACTAGCTACGAGCAGTACTTC.

In this sample, this clone turned up once. The chain is built from TRBV4-1 and TRBJ2-3, with a possible D match to TRBD2 (7 bases). Trimming shortened V by 8 bases and J by 2 bases, and 17 bases separated the two germline ends. The CDR3 has 15 residues. From germline, CDR1 is MGHRA and CDR2 YSYEKL. The CDR3 DNA is TGCGCCAGCTCGCTGGTGGCGGGGGCCACAGATACGCAGTATTTT. Its protein is CASSLVAGATDTQYF.

The J gene is TRBJ1-4, the V gene TRBV11-2; D call uncertain. The length of the CDR3 is 14 residues. The V gene's germline CDR1 is SGHAT and CDR2 FQNNGV. V lost 0 bases to trimming and J lost 8 bases, with 10 bases between them. The DNA of the CDR3 is TGTGCCAGCAGCTTAGAGCTTAAGAGAGAAAAACTGTTTTTT. As protein: CASSLELKREKLFF.

The chain uses TRBV4-2 and TRBJ1-6; D is possibly TRBD1 (6 bases). The V gene's germline CDR1 is LGHNA and CDR2 YNFKEQ. Trimming pared 2 bases from V and 9 bases from J, leaving 20 bases between. CDR3 size: 17 residues. The CDR3 DNA reads as TGTGCCAGCAGCCAACCGATTACAGGGTTCACTCCTTCACCCCTCCACTTT. The encoded protein is CASSQPITGFTPSPLHF.